This T cell receptor beta chain was sequenced in a study of shared clonotypes between healthy human individuals. Each donor was a Caucasian adult residing in Nashville, Tennessee. Repertoires were generated with immunoSEQ multiplex PCR, while TCRdb's copy carries only in-frame clones and drops some. This sample has around 1.4 million clones, with approximately 98.5% found just once. The sample consisted of naive CD4+ T cells sorted from blood. Subset defined: CD45RA+ positively selected. The receptor comes from a man aged 30 to 45 in good health.

The CDR3: CASSPPARQPQHF. Here the CDR3 DNA reads TGTGCCAGCAGTCCCCCTGCGCGTCAGCCCCAGCATTTT. The chain joins TRBV28 to TRBJ1-5; D is ambiguous. CDR3 size: 13 residues. V gave up 5 bases and J gave up 6 bases, with 11 bases separating them. Germline lookup yields CDR1 MDHEN and CDR2 SYDVKM.